Each of the 19 T cell receptor beta chains below was sequenced from the same sample in a study of early T cells in non-severe SARS-CoV-2 infection. Via MiXCR, TCRdb re-called the 5' RACE reads, giving one row per CDR3 protein. This table has approximately 90,000 distinct CDR3 sequences, approximately 12% appearing once. The sequencing here drew on whole blood, taken at baseline. The receptors were gathered from an adult who was a healthcare worker with PCR-confirmed SARS-CoV-2 infection or an uninfected control (not recorded which).

This clonotype was observed at least ten times. The junction does not match germline at one end; this may be a read error. The chain recombines TRBV7-7 with TRBJ2-3, with D possibly TRBD2 on 6 matching bases. The germline gives CDR1 SSHAT, CDR2 FNYEAQ (reference sequence). The CDR3 sequence is 14 residues long. Here the CDR3 reads CASSLGGVTDTQYF. The CDR3 region has the DNA TGTGCTAGCAGCTTAGGCGGGGTCACAGATACGCAGTATTTT. The full variable domain, completed using reference TRBV7-7 and TRBJ2-3, is GAGVSQSPRYKVTKRGQDVTLRCDPISSHATLYWYQQALGQGPEFLTYFNYEAQPDKSGLPSDRFSAERPEGSISTLTIQRTEQRDSAMYRCASSLGGVTDTQYFGPGTRLTVL.

This chain joins TRBV11-2 and TRBJ2-1, with 7 bases lining up with TRBD2. The CDR3 is 14 amino acids. With 5 bases clipped from V and 9 bases from J, the junction kept 10 bases outside the gene matches. Germline V gene lookup returns CDR1 SGHAT and CDR2 FQNNGV. DNA of the CDR3: TGTGCCAGCAGCACGGGACTAACCCCGGGTGAGCAGTTCTTC. Protein sequence: CASSTGLTPGEQFF.

This clonotype occurred a few times. The chain combines TRBV19 with TRBJ2-1, with 9 positions matching TRBD1. Germline V lookup: CDR1 LNHDA, CDR2 SQIVND (reference sequence). J lost 1 base, V lost 4 bases, and 14 bases had no gene match. CDR3 length: 19 residues. This CDR3 reads CASSTVPGQGSVSYNEQFF. The CDR3 coding sequence is TGTGCCAGTAGTACCGTCCCGGGACAGGGTTCGGTTTCCTACAATGAGCAGTTCTTC.

This clonotype was seen only a few times. The chain uses TRBV29-1 and TRBJ2-2, with 7 bases matching TRBD2. CDR3 length: 17 residues. The germline CDR1 and CDR2 sequences are SQVTM and ANQGSEA. The V and J ends lost 5 bases and 3 bases, in that order; junction bases with no gene match: 15. DNA of the CDR3: TGCAGCGTTCGGAAAAAGCTAGCGGACCTGTACACCGGGGAGCTGTTTTTT. Protein: CSVRKKLADLYTGELFF.

The chain has TRBV11-2 and TRBJ1-2; D uncertain. The length of the CDR3 is 13 residues. Between the trimmed V and J ends, which lost 7 bases and 2 bases, there was a span of 11 bases. The V gene's germline CDR1 is SGHAT and CDR2 FQNNGV. The CDR3 DNA reads as TGTGCCAGCACCCCGACACAAAACTATGGCTACACCTTC. It codes for CASTPTQNYGYTF.

This clonotype was observed many times. The gene calls are TRBV4-1 and TRBJ1-2; D possibly corresponds to TRBD1 (5 bases). This CDR3 region has 13 residues. The germline V gene has CDR1 MGHRA and CDR2 YSYEKL. V was pared by 2 bases and J by 8 bases, with 12 bases between. In nucleotides, the CDR3 is TGCGCCAGCAGCCAACAGGGTTTTAACGGCTACACCTTC. It yields the protein CASSQQGFNGYTF.

For this clonotype: This clone may be a read error of a much larger clone one base away. This CDR3 is missing its conserved last phenylalanine or tryptophan, likely due to a read error. The chain links TRBV7-2 to TRBJ2-3; D unclear. Germline CDR1 and CDR2: SGHTA and FQGNSA. The CDR3 length is 14 residues. The germline V and J ends were trimmed by 2 bases and 5 bases, with 11 bases remaining between them. CDR3: CASSLLGLGDTQYY. The CDR3 bases are TGTGCCAGCAGCTTATTGGGCCTGGGAGATACGCAGTATTAT.

The table lists this clonotype with many counts. The V gene is TRBV10-3, the J gene TRBJ1-1; D possibly corresponds to TRBD1 (6 bases). The V and J ends lost 10 bases and 0 bases respectively, with 12 bases between them. Germline CDR1 and CDR2: ENHRY and SYGVKD. This CDR3 is 13 amino acids long. CDR3 nucleotides: TGTGCCACCTCGGACAGCATGAACACTGAAGCTTTCTTT. This codes for CATSDSMNTEAFF.

The chain recombines TRBV12-3 or TRBV12-4 with TRBJ2-7; maybe TRBD2 (6 bases). CDR3 length: 14 residues. V lost 5 bases to trimming and J lost 1 base, with 12 bases between them. This CDR3 is CASSLGSKSYEQYF. For the CDR3, the DNA is TGTGCCAGCAGTCTCGGGAGTAAGTCCTACGAGCAGTACTTC.

This clonotype came up a few times. This chain connects TRBV4-1 to TRBJ2-1, with 7 nucleotides matching TRBD2. Trimming removed 3 bases from V and 7 bases from J; junction bases left unmatched: 3. Germline V gene lookup returns CDR1 MGHRA and CDR2 YSYEKL. CDR3 length: 13 residues. This CDR3 is CASSHASGNEQFF. CDR3 sequence (DNA): TGCGCCAGCAGCCATGCTAGCGGTAATGAGCAGTTCTTC.

This clonotype was counted many times. The chain joins TRBV14 to TRBJ2-3, with D maybe TRBD2 (6 bases). The CDR3 loop spans 15 amino acids. Germline V gene sequence: CDR1 SGHDN, CDR2 FVKESK. V lost 4 bases and J 2 bases, leaving 13 bases between the germline ends. CDR3 DNA: TGTGCCAGCAGCCGACCGGGACTCCCCACAGATACGCAGTATTTT. Protein: CASSRPGLPTDTQYF.

This clonotype has at least ten counts. The genes are TRBV11-2 and TRBJ2-5; a weak D match, TRBD2 (5 bases). Germline CDR1 and CDR2: SGHAT and FQNNGV. This CDR3 spans 14 amino acids. The V end lost 1 base, the J end lost 2 bases, and 8 bases lay between the germline ends. The CDR3 sequence: CASSLAGGQETQYF. CDR3 nucleotide sequence: TGTGCCAGCAGCTTAGCGGGCGGGCAAGAGACCCAGTACTTC.

This clonotype was counted at least ten times. Germline and junction disagree at one end, which may indicate a read error. This chain connects TRBV7-7 to TRBJ2-2; D is uncertain. Germline-derived CDR1 and CDR2 are SSHAT and FNYEAQ (reference sequence). The CDR3 totals 14 residues. The CDR3 reads CASTQTPNTGELFF. The DNA for the CDR3 is TGTGCTAGCACACAGACGCCTAACACCGGGGAGCTGTTTTTT.

This clonotype was observed many times. The V gene is TRBV5-1, the J gene TRBJ2-3, with a possible D match to TRBD1 (6 bases). The CDR3 extends over 15 amino acids. The germline V and J ends were trimmed by 0 bases and 1 base, with 9 bases remaining between them. Germline CDR1 and CDR2: SGHRS and YFSETQ. In DNA, the CDR3 is TGCGCCAGCAGCTTGGCAGGGGCAGGCACAGATACGCAGTATTTT. This codes for CASSLAGAGTDTQYF. The variable domain in full, completed from reference TRBV5-1 and TRBJ2-3, reads KAGVTQTPRYLIKTRGQQVTLSCSPISGHRSVSWYQQTPGQGLQFLFEYFSETQRNKGNFPGRFSGRQFSNSRSEMNVSTLELGDSALYLCASSLAGAGTDTQYFGPGTRLTVL.

The rearrangement joins TRBV11-2 to TRBJ2-1; 12 bases fit TRBD1. The CDR3 loop spans 14 amino acids. Germline CDR1 is SGHAT and CDR2 is FQNNGV. The V and J ends lost 6 bases and 8 bases, in that order; junction bases with no gene match: 5. The CDR3 DNA sequence: TGTGCCAGCAGAGGGACAGGGGGCACGGATGAGCAGTTCTTC. Translated, it gives CASRGTGGTDEQFF. Complete variable domain (other parts from reference TRBV11-2 and TRBJ2-1): EAGVAQSPRYKIIEKRQSVAFWCNPISGHATLYWYQQILGQGPKLLIQFQNNGVVDDSQLPKDRFSAERLKGVDSTLKIQPAKLEDSAVYLCASRGTGGTDEQFFGPGTRLTVL.

This clonotype was detected a few times. This chain links TRBV28 with TRBJ2-1; a weak D match, TRBD2 (6 bases). Germline CDR1 is MDHEN and CDR2 is SYDVKM. This CDR3 spans 14 amino acids. V was shortened by 7 bases and J by 4 bases, with 14 bases between the two germline ends. CDR3 loop: CASTVPGRYNEQFF. As DNA, the CDR3 is TGTGCCAGCACGGTCCCAGGGAGGTACAATGAGCAGTTCTTC.

This rearrangement joins TRBV28 to TRBJ1-5; perhaps TRBD1 as D (6 bases). CDR1 and CDR2 from the germline V gene are MDHEN and SYDVKM. This CDR3 has 13 amino acids. The V gene lost 6 bases and the J gene lost 4 bases, with 10 bases spanning the gap. The CDR3 DNA sequence: TGTGCCAGCAGCACGGACAGAAATCAGCCCCAGCATTTT. Protein: CASSTDRNQPQHF.

In its sample, this clonotype was seen many times. The chain uses TRBV7-9 and TRBJ1-6; maybe TRBD1 (5 bases). V was shortened by 4 bases and J by 9 bases, with 22 bases between the two germline ends. The CDR3 has 17 amino acids. Germline loops: CDR1 SEHNR, CDR2 FQNEAQ (reference sequence). In DNA form, the CDR3 reads TGTGCCAGCAGCTCCGACCGGTCCTCGCCTGGGGGTTCACCCCTCCACTTT. As protein: CASSSDRSSPGGSPLHF.

V and J are TRBV28 and TRBJ2-3; D not certain. Trimming stripped 10 bases from V and 3 bases from J, with 17 bases between. The CDR3 consists of 14 residues. CDR1 is MDHEN and CDR2 is SYDVKM in the germline V gene. The CDR3 region has the DNA TGTGCCACAGCAGAAGGACCCGGGACAGATACGCAGTATTTT. This sequence encodes CATAEGPGTDTQYF.